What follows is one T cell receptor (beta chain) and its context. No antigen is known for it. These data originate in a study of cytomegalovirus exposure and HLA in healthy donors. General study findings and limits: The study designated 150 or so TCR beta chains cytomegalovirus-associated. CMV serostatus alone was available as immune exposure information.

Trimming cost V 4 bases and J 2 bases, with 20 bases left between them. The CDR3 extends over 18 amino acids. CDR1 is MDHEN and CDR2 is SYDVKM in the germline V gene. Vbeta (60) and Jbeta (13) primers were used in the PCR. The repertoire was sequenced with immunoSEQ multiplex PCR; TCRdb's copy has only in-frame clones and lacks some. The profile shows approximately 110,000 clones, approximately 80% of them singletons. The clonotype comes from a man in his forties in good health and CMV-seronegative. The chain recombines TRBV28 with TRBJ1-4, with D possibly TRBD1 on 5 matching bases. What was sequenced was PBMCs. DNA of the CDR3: TGTGCCAGCAGTTCACGGCCTGGTGGGGGGACCACTAATGAAAAACTGTTTTTT. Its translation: CASSSRPGGGTTNEKLFF.